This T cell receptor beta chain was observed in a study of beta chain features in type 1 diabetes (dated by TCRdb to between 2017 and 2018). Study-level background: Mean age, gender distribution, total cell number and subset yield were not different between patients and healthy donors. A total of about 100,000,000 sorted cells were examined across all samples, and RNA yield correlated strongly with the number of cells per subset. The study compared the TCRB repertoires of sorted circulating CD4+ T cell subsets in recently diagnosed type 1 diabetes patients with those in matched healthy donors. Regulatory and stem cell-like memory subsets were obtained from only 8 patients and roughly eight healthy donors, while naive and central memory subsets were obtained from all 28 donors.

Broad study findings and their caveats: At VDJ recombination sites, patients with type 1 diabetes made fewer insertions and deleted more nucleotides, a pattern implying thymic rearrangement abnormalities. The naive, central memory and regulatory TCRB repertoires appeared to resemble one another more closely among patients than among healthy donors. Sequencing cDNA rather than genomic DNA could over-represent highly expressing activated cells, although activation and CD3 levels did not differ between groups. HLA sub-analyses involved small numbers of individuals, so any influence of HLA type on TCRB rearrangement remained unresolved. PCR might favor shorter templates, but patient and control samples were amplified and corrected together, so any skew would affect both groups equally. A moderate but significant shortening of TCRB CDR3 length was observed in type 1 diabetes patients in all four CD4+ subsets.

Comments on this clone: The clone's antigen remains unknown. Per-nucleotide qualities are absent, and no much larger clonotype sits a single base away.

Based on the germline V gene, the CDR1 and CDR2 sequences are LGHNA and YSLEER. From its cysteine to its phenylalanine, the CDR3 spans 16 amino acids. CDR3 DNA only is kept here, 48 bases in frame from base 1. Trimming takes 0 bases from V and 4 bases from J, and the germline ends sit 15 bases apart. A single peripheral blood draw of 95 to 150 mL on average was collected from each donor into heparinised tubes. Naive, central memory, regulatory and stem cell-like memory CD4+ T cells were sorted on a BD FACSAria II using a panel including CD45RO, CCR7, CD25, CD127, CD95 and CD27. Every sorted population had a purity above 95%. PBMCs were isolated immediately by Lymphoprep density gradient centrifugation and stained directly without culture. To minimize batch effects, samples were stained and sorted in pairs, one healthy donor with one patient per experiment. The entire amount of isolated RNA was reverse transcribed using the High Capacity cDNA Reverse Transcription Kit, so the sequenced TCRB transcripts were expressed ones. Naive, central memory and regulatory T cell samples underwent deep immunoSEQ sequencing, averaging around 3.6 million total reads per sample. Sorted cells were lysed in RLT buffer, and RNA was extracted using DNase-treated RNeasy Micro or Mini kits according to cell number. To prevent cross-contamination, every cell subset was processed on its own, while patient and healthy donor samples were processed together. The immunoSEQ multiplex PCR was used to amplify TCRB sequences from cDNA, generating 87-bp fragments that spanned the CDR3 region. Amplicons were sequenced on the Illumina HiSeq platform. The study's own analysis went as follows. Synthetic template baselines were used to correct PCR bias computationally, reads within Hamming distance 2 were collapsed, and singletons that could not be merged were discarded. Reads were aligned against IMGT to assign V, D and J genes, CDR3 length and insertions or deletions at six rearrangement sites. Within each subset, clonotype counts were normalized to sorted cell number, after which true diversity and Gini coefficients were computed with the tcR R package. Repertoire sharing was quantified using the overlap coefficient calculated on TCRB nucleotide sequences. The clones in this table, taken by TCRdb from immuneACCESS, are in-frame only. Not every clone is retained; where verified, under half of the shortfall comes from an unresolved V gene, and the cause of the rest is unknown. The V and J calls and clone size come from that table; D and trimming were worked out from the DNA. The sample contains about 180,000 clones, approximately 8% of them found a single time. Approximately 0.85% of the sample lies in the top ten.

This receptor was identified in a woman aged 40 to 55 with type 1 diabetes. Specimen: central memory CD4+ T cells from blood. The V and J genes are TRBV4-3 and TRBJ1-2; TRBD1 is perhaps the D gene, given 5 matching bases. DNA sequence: TGCGCCAGCAGCCAAGATCGAACCCCTCAGGGCTATGGCTACACCTTC. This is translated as CASSQDRTPQGYGYTF.